The 32 T cell receptor beta chains below were found in one sample sequenced in a study of T cell responses to AZD1222 COVID-19 vaccine. TCRdb keeps only in-frame clones here, not all; method: immunoSEQ multiplex PCR. The data show 90,000 to 120,000 clones, 85% to 90% seen once. Sequencing used peripheral blood, obtained on day 0 of AZD1222 vaccination. All receptors come from an adult in good health.

The table lists this clone with a few counts. The genes are TRBV10-2 and TRBJ1-5, with D possibly matching TRBD1 (6 bases). The CDR3 totals 13 residues. V was trimmed by 5 bases and J by 7 bases, leaving 12 bases between them. Germline V gene sequence: CDR1 WSHSY, CDR2 SAAADI. The DNA for the CDR3 is TGCGCCAGCAGTACCGGGACATCGCAGCCCCAGCATTTT. This encodes CASSTGTSQPQHF.

This chain joins TRBV5-1 and TRBJ2-2, with a weak D call TRBD2 (6 bases). V lost 3 bases and J lost 3, with 9 bases in between. Per the germline V gene, CDR1 is SGHRS and CDR2 is YFSETQ. The CDR3 is 14 residues long. CDR3 coding DNA: TGCGCCAGCAGCTCTAGCGAAGACACCGGGGAGCTGTTTTTT. This translates into CASSSSEDTGELFF. The full variable domain, its missing parts supplied by reference TRBV5-1 and TRBJ2-2, is KAGVTQTPRYLIKTRGQQVTLSCSPISGHRSVSWYQQTPGQGLQFLFEYFSETQRNKGNFPGRFSGRQFSNSRSEMNVSTLELGDSALYLCASSSSEDTGELFFGEGSRLTVL.

V usage is TRBV2 and J usage is TRBJ2-2; 8 nucleotides match TRBD1. The CDR3 is 15 amino acids. Germline trimming cut 7 bases from V and 5 bases from J; bases unmatched to any gene: 9. Germline lookup yields CDR1 SNHLY and CDR2 FYNNEI. CDR3 DNA: TGTGCCAGCACCCCAGGGGACAGGAGAACCGGGGAGCTGTTTTTT. It translates to CASTPGDRRTGELFF. Full variable domain (missing parts from reference TRBV2 and TRBJ2-2): EPEVTQTPSHQVTQMGQEVILRCVPISNHLYFYWYRQILGQKVEFLVSFYNNEISEKSEIFDDQFSVERPDGSNFTLKIRSTKLEDSAMYFCASTPGDRRTGELFFGEGSRLTVL.

J is TRBJ1-2 and V is TRBV5-1; D may be TRBD1 (5 bases). Trimming stripped 4 bases from V and 2 bases from J, with 15 bases between. The CDR3 loop spans 15 amino acids. The V gene's germline CDR1 is SGHRS and CDR2 YFSETQ. CDR3: CASSEGTGPNYGYTF. CDR3 DNA sequence: TGCGCCAGCAGCGAAGGGACCGGCCCCAACTATGGCTACACCTTC.

V is TRBV27 and J is TRBJ1-2, with D hard to call. Germline CDR1 is MNHEY and CDR2 is SMNVEV (reference sequence). The V end lost 4 bases, the J end lost 6 bases, and 15 bases lay between the germline ends. This CDR3 comprises 14 residues. Here the CDR3 reads CASSSTNYVDGYTF. The CDR3 DNA sequence: TGTGCCAGCAGTTCAACGAACTATGTGGATGGCTACACCTTC.

In DNA, the CDR3 is TGCGCCAGCAGTGAGTCGATTGGACTAGTTGGATACGAGCAGTACTTC. Its translation is CASSESIGLVGYEQYF. The V and J genes are TRBV10-2 and TRBJ2-7; the match to TRBD2 covers 7 bases. The J segment lost 4 bases and the V segment lost 0 bases, leaving 9 bases of the junction unmatched. CDR3 length: 16 amino acids. Germline V gene lookup returns CDR1 WSHSY and CDR2 SAAADI.

Comments on this clone: The junction shows a germline mismatch at one end, possibly a read error. The chain is built from TRBV28 and TRBJ2-1; TRBD2 agrees at 12 bases. CDR3 length: 15 amino acids. Germline CDR1 and CDR2: MDHEN and SYDVKM. For the CDR3, the DNA is TGTGCCAGCAGTCTATGGACTAGCGGGATAAATGAGCAGTTCTTC. Its protein product is CASSLWTSGINEQFF.

The V gene is TRBV27, the J gene TRBJ2-3; 7 bases are shared with TRBD2. The V gene end was trimmed by 0 bases and the J gene end by 4 bases; junction bases not matched to a gene: 1. Germline lookup yields CDR1 MNHEY and CDR2 SMNVEV (reference sequence). This CDR3 has 14 amino acids. The CDR3 reads CASSLSAGADTQYF. CDR3 sequence (DNA): TGTGCCAGCAGTTTATCGGCGGGAGCAGATACGCAGTATTTT.

The chain uses TRBV6-5 and TRBJ1-6; D is ambiguous. CDR3 length equals 14 residues. Germline V CDR1 and CDR2: MNHEY, SVGAGI. V dropped 0 bases and J dropped 9 bases, with 9 bases sitting between them. CDR3 DNA sequence: TGTGCCAGCAGTTACTCTGGGTTCGGTTCACCCCTCCACTTT. Protein sequence: CASSYSGFGSPLHF.

The table lists this clone with a count of one. This chain links TRBV7-9 with TRBJ1-2; a weak D match, TRBD1 (6 bases). This CDR3 is built from 13 residues. Germline V CDR1 and CDR2: SEHNR, FQNEAQ (reference sequence). V was pared by 8 bases and J by 2 bases, with 12 bases between. In DNA form, the CDR3 reads TGTGCCAGCTTGGGCAGGGGAAACTATGGCTACACCTTC. Protein product: CASLGRGNYGYTF.

The chain uses TRBV4-1 and TRBJ1-4; D possibly corresponds to TRBD1 (5 bases). Germline CDR1 and CDR2: MGHRA and YSYEKL. CDR3 length: 17 residues. Deletions cut 2 bases from V and 5 bases from J, with 18 bases between. The CDR3 nucleotides read TGCGCCAGCAGCCAATCACTCGGGTTGGGGGTAAATGAAAAACTGTTTTTT. It encodes CASSQSLGLGVNEKLFF.

This chain uses TRBV5-1 with TRBJ1-1; TRBD1 aligns across 7 bases. The V and J ends lost 5 bases and 1 base, in that order; junction bases with no gene match: 5. The CDR3 runs 14 residues. Germline-derived CDR1 and CDR2 are SGHRS and YFSETQ. The CDR3, as DNA: TGCGCCAGCAGAACGGGACAGACGAACACTGAAGCTTTCTTT. Translated: CASRTGQTNTEAFF.

The chain joins TRBV5-4 to TRBJ2-5; the match to TRBD2 covers 11 bases. This CDR3 contains 15 residues. Germline V gene lookup returns CDR1 SGHNT and CDR2 YYREEE (reference sequence). The V segment lost 4 bases and the J segment 2 bases; nucleotides outside the gene matches: 4. The chain's CDR3 is CASSRASGRQETQYF. The CDR3 DNA is TGTGCCAGCAGCCGGGCTAGCGGGAGGCAAGAGACCCAGTACTTC.

The V call is TRBV2, the J call TRBJ1-5; 10 nucleotides line up with TRBD1. The CDR3 length is 15 residues. Unmatched junction bases numbered 6, after V lost 6 bases and J lost 4 bases. Germline values: CDR1 SNHLY, CDR2 FYNNEI. In DNA, the CDR3 is TGTGCCAGCAGAGAACCGGGACAGGGGAATCAGCCCCAGCATTTT. Protein sequence: CASREPGQGNQPQHF.

This chain links TRBV6-1 with TRBJ2-6; D is unresolved. Trimming removed 0 bases at V and 2 bases at J, with 8 bases between. Germline V gene data show CDR1 as MNHNS and CDR2 as SASEGT. This CDR3 has 16 residues. The CDR3 bases are TGTGCCAGCAGTGAAGCGGAAGGTACTGGGGCCAACGTCCTGACTTTC. It yields the protein CASSEAEGTGANVLTF.

V is TRBV6-6 and J is TRBJ1-1, with a weak D call TRBD1 (5 bases). CDR1 and CDR2 (germline): MNHNY, SVGAGI (reference sequence). Trimming left V 6 bases short and J 4 bases short, with 18 bases between. The CDR3 covers 15 residues. This chain's CDR3 is CASSPRPKDSTEAFF. Written as DNA, the CDR3 is TGTGCCAGCAGCCCCCGACCAAAAGACAGCACTGAAGCTTTCTTT.

This clone was seen only once. This chain joins TRBV27 and TRBJ2-7; TRBD2 matches at 10 bases. With 2 bases clipped from V and 3 bases from J, the junction kept 4 bases outside the gene matches. Germline V CDR1 and CDR2: MNHEY, SMNVEV (reference sequence). CDR3 length: 15 residues. DNA for the CDR3: TGTGCCAGCAGTTTAGGGACTAGCGCCGACTACGAGCAGTACTTC. As protein: CASSLGTSADYEQYF.

The chain couples TRBV18 to TRBJ1-4; no firm D call. Trimming left V 3 bases short and J 4 bases short, with 6 bases between. This CDR3 has 13 residues. From germline, CDR1 is KGHSH and CDR2 LQKENI. The CDR3 DNA reads TGTGCCAGCTCACCTGGAATTAATGAAAAACTGTTTTTT. This translates into CASSPGINEKLFF.

The chain joins TRBV6-2 or TRBV6-3 to TRBJ2-1, with D perhaps given as TRBD1 or TRBD2 (5 bases each). The CDR3 is 12 residues long. In germline, CDR1 is MNHEY, CDR2 SVGEGT. V lost 5 bases, J lost 12 bases, and 14 bases lay in between. The CDR3 loop is CASSGGAMGQFF. Written as DNA, the CDR3 is TGTGCCAGCAGTGGGGGAGCTATGGGGCAGTTCTTC.

DNA of the CDR3: TGTGCCAGCAGTTATGGGGACAGCTATGGCTACACCTTC. This gives the protein CASSYGDSYGYTF. The V call is TRBV12-3 or TRBV12-4, the J call TRBJ1-2; TRBD1 agrees at 7 bases. This CDR3 spans 13 amino acids. Trimming removed 4 bases from V and 4 bases from J; junction bases left unmatched: 3.

The chain links TRBV19 to TRBJ1-1; unclear D gene. V was pared by 5 bases and J by 1 base, with 8 bases between. The CDR3 loop spans 13 amino acids. In germline, CDR1 is LNHDA, CDR2 SQIVND (reference sequence). CDR3 amino acids: CASSDRANTEAFF. The CDR3, as DNA: TGTGCCAGTAGTGACCGGGCGAACACTGAAGCTTTCTTT.

The rearrangement links TRBV6-1 to TRBJ1-1, with D hard to call. This CDR3 comprises 17 residues. Trimming removed 1 base at V and 9 bases at J, with 24 bases between. CDR1 and CDR2 from the germline V gene are MNHNS and SASEGT. The CDR3, as DNA: TGTGCCAGCAGTGAAGAAACTGCTGGACCCTGGAGTACTAAAGCTTTCTTT. It specifies CASSEETAGPWSTKAFF.

The chain recombines TRBV12-3 or TRBV12-4 with TRBJ1-2; D possibly corresponds to TRBD1 (5 bases). The CDR3 contains 13 residues. Trimming took 3 bases from V and 4 from J, leaving 9 bases between them. The CDR3 region is CASSLGGPYGYTF. CDR3 coding DNA: TGTGCCAGCAGTTTGGGGGGTCCCTATGGCTACACCTTC.

The chain is built from TRBV4-1 and TRBJ1-3; no clear D gene. V dropped 1 base and J dropped 0 bases, with 7 bases sitting between them. Looked up from germline, CDR1 is MGHRA and CDR2 is YSYEKL. The CDR3 consists of 15 residues. CDR3 sequence: CASSQGHSSGNTIYF. CDR3 nucleotides: TGCGCCAGCAGCCAAGGGCACAGCTCTGGAAACACCATATATTTT.

The chain recombines TRBV7-9 with TRBJ2-3, with D maybe TRBD1 (6 bases). The CDR3 runs to 15 residues. The germline V gene encodes CDR1 SEHNR and CDR2 FQNEAQ (reference sequence). Deletions cut 5 bases from V and 6 bases from J, with 18 bases between. CDR3 loop: CASSQPTGMSDTQYF. The CDR3 region has the DNA TGTGCCAGCAGCCAACCCACAGGGATGTCGGATACGCAGTATTTT.

The rearrangement joins TRBV18 to TRBJ1-3, with no clear D. The germline gives CDR1 KGHSH, CDR2 LQKENI. The germline V and J ends were trimmed by 2 bases and 0 bases, with 8 bases remaining between them. The CDR3 totals 15 residues. This chain's CDR3 is CASSPGRASGNTIYF. The CDR3 DNA reads as TGTGCCAGCTCACCAGGGCGGGCCTCTGGAAACACCATATATTTT.

The chain carries TRBV10-3 and TRBJ2-7; 9 bases are shared with TRBD1. Germline V gene data show CDR1 as ENHRY and CDR2 as SYGVKD. The V gene end was trimmed by 2 bases and the J gene end by 4 bases; junction bases not matched to a gene: 6. The CDR3 is made up of 15 amino acids. The CDR3 region has the DNA TGTGCCATCAGTGAGGTCCGGGACAGGGCATACGAGCAGTACTTC. It specifies CAISEVRDRAYEQYF.

The J gene is TRBJ2-1, the V gene TRBV19, with 10 nucleotides matching TRBD2. In germline, CDR1 is LNHDA, CDR2 SQIVND (reference sequence). Losses at the gene ends were 10 bases for V and 4 bases for J; bases not matched to a gene: 13. The CDR3 is made up of 16 amino acids. DNA for the CDR3: TGTGCCACTGTCCCAGCGGGGGGGCTTCGGTACAATGAGCAGTTCTTC. It encodes CATVPAGGLRYNEQFF. Full variable domain (rest looked up from reference TRBV19 and TRBJ2-1): DGGITQSPKYLFRKEGQNVTLSCEQNLNHDAMYWYRQDPGQGLRLIYYSQIVNDFQKGDIAEGYSVSREKKESFPLTVTSAQKNPTAFYLCATVPAGGLRYNEQFFGPGTRLTVL.

The chain employs TRBV5-1 and TRBJ2-3, with D perhaps matching TRBD2 (5 bases). With 0 bases removed from V and 5 bases from J, the gap between germline ends came to 13 bases. CDR3 length equals 15 residues. In germline, CDR1 is SGHRS, CDR2 YFSETQ. The CDR3 sequence is CASSLERLGGDTQYF. In nucleotides, the CDR3 is TGCGCCAGCAGCTTGGAACGTTTAGGAGGAGATACGCAGTATTTT. Supplemented by reference TRBV5-1 and TRBJ2-3, the full variable domain reads KAGVTQTPRYLIKTRGQQVTLSCSPISGHRSVSWYQQTPGQGLQFLFEYFSETQRNKGNFPGRFSGRQFSNSRSEMNVSTLELGDSALYLCASSLERLGGDTQYFGPGTRLTVL.

The genes are TRBV19 and TRBJ2-3; 9 nucleotides align to TRBD1. V was clipped by 7 bases and J by 3 bases; unmatched bases: 5. Germline V lookup: CDR1 LNHDA, CDR2 SQIVND (reference sequence). The CDR3 length is 14 residues. CDR3 sequence reads: CASTDRGVTDTQYF. As DNA, the CDR3 is TGTGCCAGTACGGACAGGGGTGTTACAGATACGCAGTATTTT.

The J gene is TRBJ2-5, the V gene TRBV27, with TRBD2 identical over 9 bases. The V and J ends lost 3 bases and 5 bases, in that order; junction bases with no gene match: 7. The germline CDR1 and CDR2 sequences are MNHEY and SMNVEV (reference sequence). The CDR3 is 15 residues long. The CDR3 nucleotides are TGTGCCAGCAGTTTTAATGCGGGAGGGCCGGAGACCCAGTACTTC. Protein sequence: CASSFNAGGPETQYF.

CDR3 loop: CASSFGRGTNTEAFF. Written as DNA, the CDR3 is TGCGCCAGCAGCTTCGGACGGGGAACGAACACTGAAGCTTTCTTT. The chain combines TRBV5-1 with TRBJ1-1; D gene uncertain. This CDR3 spans 15 amino acids. Per the germline V gene, CDR1 is SGHRS and CDR2 is YFSETQ. The ends were cut back, 2 bases at V and 1 base at J, with 12 bases in the middle. Drawing the rest from reference TRBV5-1 and TRBJ1-1, the complete variable domain is KAGVTQTPRYLIKTRGQQVTLSCSPISGHRSVSWYQQTPGQGLQFLFEYFSETQRNKGNFPGRFSGRQFSNSRSEMNVSTLELGDSALYLCASSFGRGTNTEAFFGQGTRLTVV.